These 28 T cell receptor beta chains came from one sample sequenced in a study of a mutant IDH1 vaccine in newly diagnosed glioma. The time point was: week 5, during vaccination. Vaccinated patients received 300 ug of mutant IDH1 20-mer peptide per dose, with topical imiquimod. Antigens of these TCRs are unknown. Sequenced by immunoSEQ multiplex PCR; TCRdb stores in-frame clones only, minus some. In the table there are 9,500 to 14,000 clones, about nine tenths of which are singletons. The sample was PBMCs, taken from a glioma patient whose treatment included an IDH1 peptide vaccine. These TCRs come from a woman aged 40 to 55 with glioma. Some clones in this sample may be carry-over from other donors' samples.

The V gene is TRBV28, the J gene TRBJ1-1; D remains unclear. The CDR3 length is 16 residues. Germline loops: CDR1 MDHEN, CDR2 SYDVKM. With 5 bases removed from V and 8 bases from J, the gap between germline ends came to 24 bases. CDR3: CASSVTRANLNPEAFF. The CDR3 nucleotides read TGTGCCAGCAGTGTAACCCGGGCCAACCTTAACCCAGAAGCTTTCTTT.

This clone has a handful of counts. The V and J genes are TRBV6-5 and TRBJ1-1, with D possibly matching TRBD1 (6 bases). The germline gives CDR1 MNHEY, CDR2 SVGAGI. CDR3 length: 14 residues. V lost 11 bases, J lost 0 bases, and 16 bases lay in between. The CDR3 is CASMVGGLNTEAFF. As DNA, the CDR3 is TGTGCCTCTATGGTCGGGGGCCTGAACACTGAAGCTTTCTTT.

This clone was seen once. V usage is TRBV4-1 and J usage is TRBJ2-7, with 7 bases lining up with TRBD1. V lost 2 bases, J lost 3 bases, and 7 bases stayed unmatched. CDR1 is MGHRA, CDR2 YSYEKL, per germline. This CDR3 has 15 amino acids. The CDR3 is CASSQQEGDSYEQYF. The CDR3 DNA sequence: TGCGCCAGCAGCCAACAAGAGGGGGACAGCTACGAGCAGTACTTC.

The chain joins TRBV29-1 to TRBJ1-3, with D hard to call. The CDR3 has 15 residues. V was pared by 5 bases and J by 1 base, with 15 bases between. The V gene's germline CDR1 is SQVTM and CDR2 ANQGSEA. The CDR3 reads CSVSATSGSGNTIYF. CDR3 sequence (DNA): TGCAGCGTTTCGGCCACTAGTGGTTCTGGAAACACCATATATTTT.

The chain is built from TRBV7-2 and TRBJ1-6; no definite D call. Germline CDR1 reads SGHTA; CDR2 reads FQGNSA. The CDR3 consists of 13 residues. Trimming stripped 3 bases from V and 14 bases from J, with 14 bases between. Here the CDR3 DNA reads TGTGCCAGCAGCTTGTTGACCCCGGGGACCCTCCACTTT. It is translated as CASSLLTPGTLHF.

V and J are TRBV27 and TRBJ2-2; D not certain. Germline V gives CDR1 MNHEY, CDR2 SMNVEV (reference sequence). This CDR3 region has 12 residues. V shed 3 bases and J shed 2 bases, with 1 base lying between them. The CDR3 region is CASSFNTGELFF. The CDR3 DNA reads TGTGCCAGCAGTTTCAACACCGGGGAGCTGTTTTTT.

The V call is TRBV5-1, the J call TRBJ1-2; D gene ambiguous. The V end was cut by 0 bases, the J end by 2 bases, with 5 bases between. CDR1 is SGHRS and CDR2 is YFSETQ in the germline V gene. The CDR3 consists of 13 residues. In DNA form, the CDR3 reads TGCGCCAGCAGCTTGGAAGGGAACTATGGCTACACCTTC. This gives the protein CASSLEGNYGYTF.

The CDR3 bases are TGTGCCAGCAGCTTAGAAGGGACTAGCGGGCGTTACTACAATGAGCAGTTCTTC. It is translated as CASSLEGTSGRYYNEQFF. The V and J genes are TRBV7-2 and TRBJ2-1, with 12 bases lining up with TRBD2. Germline V CDR1 and CDR2: SGHTA, FQGNSA. The V gene end was trimmed by 1 base and the J gene end by 3 bases; junction bases not matched to a gene: 7. The CDR3 runs to 18 residues.

This clone has only one observation. This chain joins TRBV6-6 and TRBJ1-1; possibly TRBD1 for D (6 bases). With 5 bases removed from V and 4 bases from J, the gap between germline ends came to 11 bases. The CDR3 extends over 13 amino acids. CDR1 is MNHNY, CDR2 SVGAGI, per germline (reference sequence). The CDR3 sequence: CASSSIGGTEAFF. The CDR3 DNA sequence: TGTGCCAGCAGTAGTATAGGGGGCACTGAAGCTTTCTTT.

A few counts support this clone. The rearrangement joins TRBV19 to TRBJ1-1; D remains unclear. Germline V gene sequence: CDR1 LNHDA, CDR2 SQIVND (reference sequence). Trimming took off 7 bases at V and 5 bases at J, with 17 bases between the two ends. The length of the CDR3 is 14 residues. CDR3 coding DNA: TGTGCCAGTACCTTAGTTGGGTTGGAGACTGAAGCTTTCTTT. Amino acid sequence: CASTLVGLETEAFF.

The chain recombines TRBV30 with TRBJ1-1; no clear D. The CDR3 is 12 residues long. Trimming shortened V by 4 bases and J by 4 bases, and 10 bases separated the two germline ends. Germline CDR1 GTSNPN, CDR2 SVGIG (reference sequence). The DNA for the CDR3 is TGTGCCTGGATAGGGATTGCCACTGAAGCTTTCTTT. It specifies CAWIGIATEAFF.

J is TRBJ1-2 and V is TRBV29-1, with a possible D match to TRBD1 (5 bases). Trimming removed 7 bases at V and 3 bases at J, with 18 bases between. Germline V gene lookup returns CDR1 SQVTM and CDR2 ANQGSEA. The CDR3 consists of 14 residues. The DNA for the CDR3 is TGCAGCGCCGAGAGTGGAGGGGAAGACTATGGCTACACCTTC. It encodes CSAESGGEDYGYTF.

The chain links TRBV28 to TRBJ2-3; no reliable D call. Trimming left V 1 base short and J 6 bases short, with 5 bases between. From germline, CDR1 is MDHEN and CDR2 SYDVKM. This CDR3 is built from 12 residues. The CDR3 spells CASSLSMDTQYF. CDR3 coding DNA: TGTGCCAGCAGTTTATCGATGGATACGCAGTATTTT.

The CDR3 region is CASSILGTYNEQFF. Written as DNA, the CDR3 is TGTGCCAGTAGTATACTGGGAACCTACAATGAGCAGTTCTTC. This chain connects TRBV19 to TRBJ2-1; D unresolved. Germline CDR1 LNHDA, CDR2 SQIVND (reference sequence). V gave up 2 bases and J gave up 2 bases, with 7 bases separating them. The CDR3 contains 14 residues.

This rearrangement joins TRBV5-8 to TRBJ1-1; D possibly corresponds to TRBD1 (6 bases). This CDR3 has 17 amino acids. Trimming removed 3 bases at V and 5 bases at J, with 23 bases between. Germline values: CDR1 SGHTS, CDR2 YDEGEE. This CDR3 reads CASSWPGSGERRTEAFF. The DNA for the CDR3 is TGTGCCAGCAGCTGGCCAGGCTCAGGGGAAAGGAGGACTGAAGCTTTCTTT.

This chain connects TRBV5-6 to TRBJ2-5; D is ambiguous. The J call may not be correct, given that the DNA end is closer to TRBJ2-7. The germline gives CDR1 SGHDT, CDR2 YYEEEE. This CDR3 spans 15 amino acids. Here the CDR3 reads CASSFRVGPAYEQYF. The CDR3 nucleotides read TGTGCCAGCAGCTTCCGGGTAGGTCCTGCCTACGAGCAGTACTTC.

This chain connects TRBV18 to TRBJ1-5, with D hard to call. V was trimmed by 5 bases and J by 5 bases, leaving 10 bases between them. The CDR3 has 13 residues. Germline-derived CDR1 and CDR2 are KGHSH and LQKENI. The CDR3 DNA reads TGTGCCAGCTCAAGATTTGGAGATCAGCCCCAGCATTTT. Its protein product is CASSRFGDQPQHF.

V is TRBV28 and J is TRBJ1-5; weak D call: TRBD1 (6 bases). Germline CDR1 reads MDHEN; CDR2 reads SYDVKM. V dropped 5 bases and J dropped 3 bases, with 11 bases sitting between them. This CDR3 is built from 14 residues. CDR3 DNA: TGTGCCAGCAGTCAGGGACAACTCAATCAGCCCCAGCATTTT. Amino acids: CASSQGQLNQPQHF. Looking up the rest from reference TRBV28 and TRBJ1-5 gives the full variable domain: DVKVTQSSRYLVKRTGEKVFLECVQDMDHENMFWYRQDPGLGLRLIYFSYDVKMKEKGDIPEGYSVSREKKERFSLILESASTNQTSMYLCASSQGQLNQPQHFGDGTRLSIL.

This clone was seen only once. The chain's CDR3 is CAWSGQMNTEAFF. The CDR3 nucleotides read TGTGCCTGGAGTGGACAGATGAACACTGAAGCTTTCTTT. This chain links TRBV30 with TRBJ1-1, with D tentatively TRBD1 (5 bases). The V gene's germline CDR1 is GTSNPN and CDR2 SVGIG (reference sequence). The CDR3 runs 13 residues. The V and J ends lost 1 base and 0 bases respectively, with 6 bases between them.

The gene calls are TRBV28 and TRBJ1-5; D is unclear. Trimming removed 6 bases from V and 0 bases from J, with 9 bases in between. CDR1 is MDHEN, CDR2 SYDVKM, per germline. The CDR3 sequence is 14 residues long. CDR3 sequence reads: CASRDGYSNQPQHF. CDR3 in DNA: TGTGCCAGCAGGGACGGCTATAGCAATCAGCCCCAGCATTTT.

The table lists this clone with a count of one. The rearrangement links TRBV29-1 to TRBJ2-7; D tentatively fits TRBD1 or TRBD2 (6 bases each). Germline V CDR1 and CDR2: SQVTM, ANQGSEA. The CDR3 length is 15 residues. Trimming left V 0 bases short and J 3 bases short, with 15 bases between. As DNA, the CDR3 is TGCAGCGTTGAAGATCGGGCCAGGGGAGGCTACGAGCAGTACTTC. It is translated as CSVEDRARGGYEQYF.

The chain employs TRBV5-1 and TRBJ2-7; weak D call: TRBD1 (5 bases). The CDR3 totals 16 residues. Trimming took off 2 bases at V and 1 base at J, with 16 bases between the two ends. Germline assignment: CDR1 SGHRS and CDR2 YFSETQ. The CDR3 DNA is TGCGCCAGCAGCTTTGAAGAACAGGCTATATCCTACGAGCAGTACTTC. Residues: CASSFEEQAISYEQYF.

The V and J genes are TRBV2 and TRBJ1-4, with D possibly matching TRBD1 (6 bases). This CDR3 spans 14 amino acids. Trimming shortened V by 5 bases and J by 4 bases, and 11 bases separated the two germline ends. Germline V gives CDR1 SNHLY, CDR2 FYNNEI. Here the CDR3 reads CASSQDRYNEKLFF. The CDR3, as DNA: TGTGCCAGCAGTCAGGACAGATATAATGAAAAACTGTTTTTT.

The chain joins TRBV13 to TRBJ1-2, with 12 bases matching TRBD1. The ends lost 5 bases at V and 4 bases at J; junction bases unmatched: 2. CDR3 length equals 14 residues. Germline V gene lookup returns CDR1 PRHDT and CDR2 FYEKMQ (reference sequence). The CDR3 protein is CASSRGQGAYGYTF. Here the CDR3 DNA reads TGTGCCAGCAGCAGGGGACAGGGGGCCTATGGCTACACCTTC.

This clone was counted only a few times. This rearrangement joins TRBV7-3 to TRBJ1-1; TRBD1 is a possible D gene (5 bases). This CDR3 comprises 13 residues. The germline V and J ends were trimmed by 3 bases and 1 base, with 6 bases remaining between them. In germline, CDR1 is SGHTA, CDR2 FQGTGA. The DNA of the CDR3 is TGTGCCAGCAGCTTCAGGGCGAACACTGAAGCTTTCTTT. Translated: CASSFRANTEAFF.

The table lists this clone with a few counts. The J gene is TRBJ2-1, the V gene TRBV5-1; TRBD2 matches at 14 bases. CDR3 length: 16 amino acids. V trimming: 3 bases; J trimming: 7 bases; junction bases outside the gene matches: 6. Germline V gene lookup returns CDR1 SGHRS and CDR2 YFSETQ. The CDR3 here is CASSSWTSGGLNEQFF. As DNA, the CDR3 is TGCGCCAGCAGCTCATGGACTAGCGGGGGGTTGAATGAGCAGTTCTTC.

The table lists this clone with a count of one. V and J are TRBV6-6 and TRBJ2-1; D call uncertain. Between the trimmed V and J ends, which lost 0 bases and 8 bases, there was a span of 8 bases. Germline V gene sequence: CDR1 MNHNY, CDR2 SVGAGI (reference sequence). The CDR3 covers 13 residues. This CDR3 is CASSYSWVDEQFF. The CDR3 region has the DNA TGTGCCAGCAGTTACTCATGGGTCGATGAGCAGTTCTTC.

This rearrangement joins TRBV5-4 to TRBJ2-2; the D gene could be TRBD1 or TRBD2 (5 bases each). The germline CDR1 and CDR2 sequences are SGHNT and YYREEE (reference sequence). V was cut by 4 bases and J by 2 bases, with 9 bases left in between. The CDR3 sequence is 14 residues long. The CDR3 sequence is CASSRDVNTGELFF. The CDR3 DNA reads as TGTGCCAGCAGCCGGGACGTTAACACCGGGGAGCTGTTTTTT.